This TCR beta chain emerged from a study of a mutant IDH1 vaccine in newly diagnosed glioma (dated by TCRdb to the early 2020s). In terms of the full investigation: In the chemotherapy-containing groups, vaccination started alongside temozolomide cycles, whereas in patients who had radiotherapy alone it started 4-6 weeks after radiotherapy. Of the 32 treated patients, roughly 62% were male and around 40% were female, and the mean age was approximately 37 years. Before enrollment, patients had received standard therapy of radiotherapy alone, temozolomide alone, or radiochemotherapy with temozolomide; most received the combination. Visit V12 was the week-35 safety follow-up and visit V13 was the week-47 end of study. Six visits were used for peripheral blood collection: V03 (baseline), V05, V07, V10, V12 and V13. Longitudinal TCRB deep sequencing was performed for some 25 treated patients wherever samples were available for exploratory analyses.

V drops 5 bases and J drops 0 bases, leaving 5 bases in between. The CDR3 runs 13 amino acids, cysteine and phenylalanine included. Here the CDR3 DNA is all that survives: 39 bases in frame from base 1. CDR1 and CDR2 were assigned from the germline V gene as ENHRY and SYGVKD. Library creation used the immunoSEQ multiplex PCR assay. The hsTCRB Kit was used according to the manufacturer's protocol to amplify rearranged TCR beta chain sequences. Sequencing of TCRB libraries was carried out on an Illumina MiSeq. For the original study's pipeline: The kit vendor's proprietary platform handled demultiplexing, trimming and gene mapping. TCRdb took over this immuneACCESS table, retaining in-frame rearrangements with V and J assigned. Such tables are incomplete; in checked studies, under half of the missing clones stem from an unresolved V gene, and the remainder is unexplained. D and trimming were read from the DNA, whereas the V and J calls and clone size are those reported in that table. Present in this sample are around 94,000 clones, roughly nine tenths of which were seen just once. Together, the top ten hold around 0.77% of the sample.

The label giving this sample's time point can be read as: week 47, end of study. A 20-mer mutant IDH1 peptide at 300 micrograms in Montanide made up each vaccine dose, which was injected subcutaneously together with topical imiquimod. Eight vaccinations were administered to patients in weeks 1, 3, 5, 7, 11, 15, 19 and 23, corresponding to visits V03 through V10. Newly diagnosed WHO grade 3 or 4 IDH1-mutant astrocytomas showing loss of nuclear ATRX were present in the donors. The samples were drawn from NOA16, a multicentre, single-arm, open-label phase I trial in Germany that tested a mutant IDH1 peptide vaccine in humans for the first time. Genomic DNA for TCRB sequencing was isolated from EDTA blood with the DNeasy Blood and Tissue Kit. Of note for this clone: Its cognate antigen has yet to be identified. No quality values exist for individual bases; no much larger clone is one base distant.

Points the paper makes about the study in general: Availability determined which PBMC samples were chosen for TCRB deep sequencing. Immune responses induced by the vaccine were seen in about 93% of patients across multiple MHC alleles. Pseudoprogression appeared unrelated to alterations in the top peripheral T cell clonotypes detected by TCRB sequencing. The authors stated that sample limitations prevented analyses of patient blood samples from being reproduced.

The TCR originated in a woman aged 45-60 years with glioma. The chain couples TRBV10-3 to TRBJ1-5, with an unclear D gene assignment. Sequences were derived from PBMCs, sampled from a glioma patient whose treatment included an IDH1 peptide vaccine. The CDR3 reads as follows: CAISWDSNQPQHF. The nucleotide sequence reads TGTGCCATCAGTTGGGATAGCAATCAGCCCCAGCATTTT.